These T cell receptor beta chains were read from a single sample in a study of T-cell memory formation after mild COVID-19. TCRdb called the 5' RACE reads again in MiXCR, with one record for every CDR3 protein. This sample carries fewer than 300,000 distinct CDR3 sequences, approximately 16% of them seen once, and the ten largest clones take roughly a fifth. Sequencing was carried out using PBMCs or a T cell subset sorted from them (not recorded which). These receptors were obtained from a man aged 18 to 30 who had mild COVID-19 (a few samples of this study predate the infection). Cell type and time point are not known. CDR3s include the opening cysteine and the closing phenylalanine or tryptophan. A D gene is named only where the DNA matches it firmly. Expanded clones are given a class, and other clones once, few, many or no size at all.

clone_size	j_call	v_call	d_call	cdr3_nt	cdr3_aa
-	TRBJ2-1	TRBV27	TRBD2	TGTGCCAGCACCCGGGAGGGCGGTGAGCAGTTCTTC	CASTREGGEQFF
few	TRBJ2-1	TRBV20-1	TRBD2	TGCAGTGCTTCGCGGGGGGACATTAATGAGCAGTTCTTC	CSASRGDINEQFF
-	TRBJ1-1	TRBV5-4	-	TGTGCCAGCAGCTTGGCCACGGTATCGGGCCCTGAAGCTTTCTTT	CASSLATVSGPEAFF
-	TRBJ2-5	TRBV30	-	TGTGCCTGGAGTGCCTCCCAGAGGGGAAATGTGGAGACCCAGTACTTC	CAWSASQRGNVETQYF
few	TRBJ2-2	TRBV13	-	TGTGCCAGCGGACGGACGGAGAACACCGGGGAGCTGTTTTTT	CASGRTENTGELFF
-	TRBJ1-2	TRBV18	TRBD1	TGTGCCAGCTCACTCTCGACAGGGGACCCTGGCTACACCTTC	CASSLSTGDPGYTF
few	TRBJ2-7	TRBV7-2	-	TGTGCCAGCAGCTATGACGGAACCCGCTCCTACGAGCAGTACTTC	CASSYDGTRSYEQYF
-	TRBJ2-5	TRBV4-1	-	TGCGCCAGCAGCCAGAGGTCGGAGGCCCAGTACTTC	CASSQRSEAQYF
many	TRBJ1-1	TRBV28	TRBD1	TGTGCCAGCAGTTTAGGCGGGGACAGCGAGGAAGCTTTCTTT	CASSLGGDSEEAFF
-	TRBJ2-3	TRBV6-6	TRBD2	TGTGCCAGCAGCCACCCCCCTCGTCGGGGGGTATACACAGATACGCAGTATTTT	CASSHPPRRGVYTDTQYF
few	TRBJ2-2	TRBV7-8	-	-	CASSLMGENTGELFFF
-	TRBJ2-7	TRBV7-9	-	TGTGCCAGCAGTTCATGGGCCGGGACAATCGACGAGCAGTACTTC	CASSSWAGTIDEQYF
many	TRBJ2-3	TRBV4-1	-	TGCGCCAGCAGCCAAGAGATGGCCCCCTCCACAGATACGCAGTATTTT	CASSQEMAPSTDTQYF
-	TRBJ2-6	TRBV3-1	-	TGTGCCAGCAGCCAAGTCGTCCTCAGCTCTGGGGCCAACGTCCTGACTTTC	CASSQVVLSSGANVLTF
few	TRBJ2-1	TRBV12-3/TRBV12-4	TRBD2	TGTGCCAGCAGTTATTTAGCGGGGTACTACAATGAGCAGTTCTTC	CASSYLAGYYNEQFF
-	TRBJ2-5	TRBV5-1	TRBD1	TGCGCCAGCAACGGACAGGGGGTCGGGGAGACCCAGTACTTC	CASNGQGVGETQYF
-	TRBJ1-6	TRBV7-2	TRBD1	TGTGCCAGCAACATCTCACACAGAGGGACAGGCAATTCACCCCTCCACTTT	CASNISHRGTGNSPLHF
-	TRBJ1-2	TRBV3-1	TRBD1	TGTGCCAGCAGCCGCCGTCGCCGGACAGGGGGCGATGGCTACACCTTC	CASSRRRRTGGDGYTF
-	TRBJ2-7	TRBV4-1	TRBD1	TGCGCCAGCAGCCGTACCGGGACAGGGGTTGACGAGCAGTACTTC	CASSRTGTGVDEQYF
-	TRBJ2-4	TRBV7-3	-	TGTGCCAGCAGCTTAATGGGCAGTCAGGACATTCAGTACTTC	CASSLMGSQDIQYF
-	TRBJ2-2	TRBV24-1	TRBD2	TGTGCCACCAGTGGGGCTAGCGGGGGTCTGAACACCGGGGAGCTGTTTTTT	CATSGASGGLNTGELFF
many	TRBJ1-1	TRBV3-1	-	TGTGCCAGCAGCCATCCGGGACACATGAACACTGAAGCTTTCTTT	CASSHPGHMNTEAFF
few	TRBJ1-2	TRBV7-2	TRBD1	TGTGCCAGCAGCTTACAGGGGGCCAATGACTATGGCTACACCTTC	CASSLQGANDYGYTF
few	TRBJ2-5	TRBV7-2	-	TGTGCCAGCAGCCTTATCCCGGGTCTGTACTTC	CASSLIPGLYF
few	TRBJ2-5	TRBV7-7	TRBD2	TGTGCCAGCAGCTTAGGGATAGCGGGACAAGAGACCCAGTACTTC	CASSLGIAGQETQYF
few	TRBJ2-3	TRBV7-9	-	TGTGCCAGCAGCTTAGGGACAGCCGGGCCAGATACGCAGTATTTT	CASSLGTAGPDTQYF
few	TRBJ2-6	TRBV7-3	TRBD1	TGTGCCAGCAGCCTCTTCGGACAGGCGTCGGTCCCCTCTGGGGCCAACGTCCTGACTTTC	CASSLFGQASVPSGANVLTF
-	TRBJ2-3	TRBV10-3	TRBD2	TGTGCCATCAGTGACGCTAGCGGGGGGTTCCAGACGCAGTATTTT	CAISDASGGFQTQYF
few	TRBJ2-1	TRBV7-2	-	TGTGCCAGCAGGGGAGACCCTCGGCCTCTCAATGAGCAGTTCTTC	CASRGDPRPLNEQFF
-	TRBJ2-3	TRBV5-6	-	TGTGCCAGCAGCTTGGGGGTCCATACGCAGTATTTT	CASSLGVHTQYF
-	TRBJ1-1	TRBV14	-	TGTGCCAGCAGCGCTGAAATGGGGCGTGGAGCTTTCTTT	CASSAEMGRGAFF
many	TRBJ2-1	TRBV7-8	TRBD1	TGTGCCAGCAGCCCACCCAGGGGGCGTCAATTCTACAATGAGCAGTTCTTC	CASSPPRGRQFYNEQFF
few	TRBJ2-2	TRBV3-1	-	TGTGCCAGCAGCCAACACGGGGCGAACACCGGGGAGCTGTTTTTT	CASSQHGANTGELFF
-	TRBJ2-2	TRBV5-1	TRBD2	TGCGCCAGCACGCCTCCGGGACTAGCGGGGCTGAACACCGGGGAGCTGTTTTTT	CASTPPGLAGLNTGELFF
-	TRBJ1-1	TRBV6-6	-	TGTGCCAGCAGTGTCGATAACACTGAAGCTTTCTTT	CASSVDNTEAFF
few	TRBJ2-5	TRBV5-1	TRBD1	TGCGCCAGCACCCCGGGACAGGGGGTCGGAGAGACCCAGTACTTC	CASTPGQGVGETQYF
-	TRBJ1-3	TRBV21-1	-	TGTGCCAGCAGCAAAGGGGGCGAAGCGAACACCATATATTTT	CASSKGGEANTIYF
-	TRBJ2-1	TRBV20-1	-	TGCAGTGCCAGGAAGTACAATGAGCAGTTCTTC	CSARKYNEQFF
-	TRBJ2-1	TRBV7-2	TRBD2	TGTGCCAGCAGCTCCCGACTAGCGGGGGGGACCGGCGAGCAGTTCTTC	CASSSRLAGGTGEQFF
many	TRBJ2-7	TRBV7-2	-	TGTGCCAGCAGCCCCCAGAGTTCCTCCTACGAGCAGTACTTC	CASSPQSSSYEQYF
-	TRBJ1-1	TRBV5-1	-	TGCGCCAGCAGCTTGGAGCCGAGGAACACTGAAGCTTTCTTT	CASSLEPRNTEAFF
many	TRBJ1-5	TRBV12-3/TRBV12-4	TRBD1	TGTGCCAGCACTCGGACAGGCGATCAGCCCCAGCATTTT	CASTRTGDQPQHF
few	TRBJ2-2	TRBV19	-	TGTGCCAGTCGAAGGGGGTACACCGGGGAGCTGTTTTTT	CASRRGYTGELFF
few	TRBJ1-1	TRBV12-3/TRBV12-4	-	TGTGCCAGCAGACTAAACCCAACACACGGCACTGAAGCTTTCTTT	CASRLNPTHGTEAFF
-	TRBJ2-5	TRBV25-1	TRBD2	TGTGCCAGCAGTGAGGCTAGCGGGTACCAAGAGACCCAGTACTTC	CASSEASGYQETQYF
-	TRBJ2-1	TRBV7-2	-	TGTGCCAGCAGCCCAGCAATAGGGGCCCATGAGCAGTTCTTC	CASSPAIGAHEQFF
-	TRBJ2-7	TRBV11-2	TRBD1	TGTGCCAGCAGCTTCGACAGGGGCGGGTTCTACGAGCAGTACTTC	CASSFDRGGFYEQYF